A single sample is the source of the 2 T cell receptor beta chains below, sequenced in a study of blood T cell repertoires in COVID-19 (dated by TCRdb to about 2020). Library preparation employed the immunoSEQ multiplex PCR assay. Sourced from immuneACCESS, this table was stored by TCRdb with only in-frame sequences that have V and J called. A share of the clones is absent; for the studies checked, an unresolved V gene accounts for under half, and the remainder has no known explanation. The sample has about 200,000 clones on record, about 83% of them singletons. The top ten constitute 5.5% to 8% of the sample. Sequenced sample: peripheral blood. These receptor sequences come from a man in his fifties or sixties who had recovered from COVID-19.

The chain couples TRBV25-1 to TRBJ2-7, with 7 bases matching TRBD1. With V trimmed by 5 bases and J by 0 bases, 4 bases remained unmatched. Germline-derived CDR1 and CDR2 are MGHDK and SYGVNS. The CDR3 covers 14 residues. The CDR3 spells CASSLTGSSYEQYF. Here the CDR3 DNA reads TGTGCCAGCAGTTTGACAGGGAGCTCCTACGAGCAGTACTTC.

This chain joins TRBV10-3 and TRBJ2-1; the match to TRBD2 covers 11 bases. V was clipped by 4 bases and J by 6 bases; unmatched bases: 5. The CDR3 consists of 15 residues. Per germline, CDR1 ENHRY and CDR2 SYGVKD. This CDR3 reads CAISGLAGRSNEQFF. Written as DNA, the CDR3 is TGTGCCATCAGTGGACTAGCGGGACGTAGCAATGAGCAGTTCTTC.